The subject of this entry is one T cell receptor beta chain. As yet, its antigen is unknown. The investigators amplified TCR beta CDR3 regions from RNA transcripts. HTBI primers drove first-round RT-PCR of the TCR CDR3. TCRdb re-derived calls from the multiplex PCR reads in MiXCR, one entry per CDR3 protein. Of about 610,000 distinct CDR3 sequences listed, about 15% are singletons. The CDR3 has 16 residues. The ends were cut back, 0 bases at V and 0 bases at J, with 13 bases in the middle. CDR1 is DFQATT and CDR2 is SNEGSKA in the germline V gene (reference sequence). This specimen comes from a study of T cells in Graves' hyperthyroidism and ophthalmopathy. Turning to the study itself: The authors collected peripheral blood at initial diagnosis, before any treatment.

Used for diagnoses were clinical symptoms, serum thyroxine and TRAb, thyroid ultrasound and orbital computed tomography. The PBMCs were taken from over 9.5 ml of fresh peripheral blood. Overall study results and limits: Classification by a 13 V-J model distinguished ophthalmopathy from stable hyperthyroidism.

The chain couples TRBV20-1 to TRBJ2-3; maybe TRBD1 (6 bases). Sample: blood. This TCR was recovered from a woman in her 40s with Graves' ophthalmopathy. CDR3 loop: CSARDANRESTDTQYF. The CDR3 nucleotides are TGCAGTGCTAGAGATGCCAACAGGGAGAGCACAGATACGCAGTATTTT.